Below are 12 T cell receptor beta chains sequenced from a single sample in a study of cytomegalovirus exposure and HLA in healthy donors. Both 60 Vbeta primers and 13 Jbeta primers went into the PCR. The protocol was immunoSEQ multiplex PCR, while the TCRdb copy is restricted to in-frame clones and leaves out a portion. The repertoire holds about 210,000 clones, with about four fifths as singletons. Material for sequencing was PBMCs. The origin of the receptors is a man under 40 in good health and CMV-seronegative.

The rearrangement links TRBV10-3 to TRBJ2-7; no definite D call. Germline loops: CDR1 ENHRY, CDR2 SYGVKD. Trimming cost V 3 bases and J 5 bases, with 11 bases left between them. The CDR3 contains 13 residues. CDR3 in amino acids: CAISDTVQDEQYF. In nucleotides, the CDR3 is TGTGCCATCAGTGATACAGTGCAGGACGAGCAGTACTTC.

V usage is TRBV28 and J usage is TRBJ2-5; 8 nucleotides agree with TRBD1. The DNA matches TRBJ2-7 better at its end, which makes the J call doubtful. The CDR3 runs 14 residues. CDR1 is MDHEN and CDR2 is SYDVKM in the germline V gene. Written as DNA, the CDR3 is TGTGCCAGCAGTCCCGGACAGGGCTCTTACGAGCAGTACTTC. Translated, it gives CASSPGQGSYEQYF.

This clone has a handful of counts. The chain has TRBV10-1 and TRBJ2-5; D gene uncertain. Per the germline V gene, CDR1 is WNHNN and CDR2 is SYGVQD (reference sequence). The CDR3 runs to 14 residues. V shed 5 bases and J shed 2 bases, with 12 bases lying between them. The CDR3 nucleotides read TGCGCCAGCAGTTCGAGGAGAGAACAAGAGACCCAGTACTTC. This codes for CASSSRREQETQYF.

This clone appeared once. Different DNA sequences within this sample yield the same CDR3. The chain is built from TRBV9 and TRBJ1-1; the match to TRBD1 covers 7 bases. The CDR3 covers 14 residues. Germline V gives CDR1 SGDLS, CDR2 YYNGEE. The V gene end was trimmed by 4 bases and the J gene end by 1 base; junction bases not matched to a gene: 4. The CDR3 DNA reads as TGTGCCAGCAGCCCACGACAGGGGAACACTGAAGCTTTCTTT. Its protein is CASSPRQGNTEAFF.

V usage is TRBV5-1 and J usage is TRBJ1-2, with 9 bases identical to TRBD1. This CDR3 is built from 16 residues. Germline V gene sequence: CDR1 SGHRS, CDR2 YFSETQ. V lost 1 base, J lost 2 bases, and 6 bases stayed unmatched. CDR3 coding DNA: TGCGCCAGCAGCTTGACCGGGACAGGGACCAACTATGGCTACACCTTC. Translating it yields CASSLTGTGTNYGYTF.

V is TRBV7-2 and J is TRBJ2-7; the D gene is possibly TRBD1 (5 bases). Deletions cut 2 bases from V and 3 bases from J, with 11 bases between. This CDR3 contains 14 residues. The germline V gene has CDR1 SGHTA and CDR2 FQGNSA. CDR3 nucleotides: TGTGCCAGCAGCTTAATAACAGGTGACTACGAGCAGTACTTC. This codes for CASSLITGDYEQYF.

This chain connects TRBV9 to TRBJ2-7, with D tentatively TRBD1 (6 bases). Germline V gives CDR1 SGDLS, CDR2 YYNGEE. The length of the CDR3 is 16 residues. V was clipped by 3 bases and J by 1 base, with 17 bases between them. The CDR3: CASSAEGVKGSYEQYF. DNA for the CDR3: TGTGCCAGCAGCGCTGAGGGGGTGAAAGGATCCTACGAGCAGTACTTC.

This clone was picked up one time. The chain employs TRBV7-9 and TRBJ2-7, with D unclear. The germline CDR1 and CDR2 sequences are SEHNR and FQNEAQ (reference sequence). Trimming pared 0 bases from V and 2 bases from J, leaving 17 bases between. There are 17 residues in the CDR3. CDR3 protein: CASSLAGDSRRPYEQYF. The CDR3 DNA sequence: TGTGCCAGCAGCTTAGCAGGAGATAGCCGCCGTCCCTACGAGCAGTACTTC.

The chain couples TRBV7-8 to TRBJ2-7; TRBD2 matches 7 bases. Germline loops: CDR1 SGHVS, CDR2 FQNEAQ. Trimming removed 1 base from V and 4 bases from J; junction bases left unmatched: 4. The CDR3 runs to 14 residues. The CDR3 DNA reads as TGTGCCAGCAGCTTAGAAGCGGGATGGTACGAGCAGTACTTC. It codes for CASSLEAGWYEQYF.

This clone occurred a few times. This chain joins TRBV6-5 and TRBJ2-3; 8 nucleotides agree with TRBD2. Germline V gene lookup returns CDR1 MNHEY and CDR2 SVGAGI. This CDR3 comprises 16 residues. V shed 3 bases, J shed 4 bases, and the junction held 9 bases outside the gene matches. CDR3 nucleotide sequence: TGTGCCAGCAGTTATAACAGCGGGGGTGGTGCAGATACGCAGTATTTT. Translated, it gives CASSYNSGGGADTQYF.

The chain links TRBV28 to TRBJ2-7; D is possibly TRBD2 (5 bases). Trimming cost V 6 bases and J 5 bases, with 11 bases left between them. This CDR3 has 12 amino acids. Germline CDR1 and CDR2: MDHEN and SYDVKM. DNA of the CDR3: TGTGCCAGCAGCTGGAGGTGGAACGAGCAGTACTTC. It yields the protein CASSWRWNEQYF.

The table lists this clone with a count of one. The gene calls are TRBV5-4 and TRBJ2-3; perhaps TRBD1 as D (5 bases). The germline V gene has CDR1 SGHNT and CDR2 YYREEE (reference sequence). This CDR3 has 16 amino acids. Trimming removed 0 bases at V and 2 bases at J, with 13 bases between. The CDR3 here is CASSLGGRAPTDTQYF. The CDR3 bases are TGTGCCAGCAGCTTGGGGGGCAGGGCCCCCACAGATACGCAGTATTTT.